This passage covers 2 T cell receptor beta chains from one sample sequenced in a study of cytomegalovirus exposure and HLA in healthy donors. Sequencing was performed with immunoSEQ multiplex PCR; in TCRdb, only in-frame clones are kept and a portion is missing. Among tens of thousands of clones listed, approximately 94% were seen once. What was sequenced was PBMCs. These receptors originate from a man younger than 35 in good health and CMV-seropositive.

This clone showed up just once. This chain connects TRBV9 to TRBJ1-1, with D uncertain. Germline CDR1 is SGDLS and CDR2 is YYNGEE. Deletions cut 0 bases from V and 4 bases from J, with 10 bases between. The CDR3 is 14 amino acids. The CDR3 DNA reads TGTGCCAGCAGCGTAGGGCAGTTTTTCACTGAAGCTTTCTTT. Its protein is CASSVGQFFTEAFF.

CDR3 nucleotide sequence: TGTGCCAGCAGTTACTCGGGACAGGGAGATGGCTACACCTTC. It is translated as CASSYSGQGDGYTF. The V and J genes are TRBV6-5 and TRBJ1-2, with 9 bases aligning to TRBD1. The CDR3 runs to 14 residues. Unmatched junction bases numbered 2, after V lost 0 bases and J lost 6 bases. Germline V gene lookup returns CDR1 MNHEY and CDR2 SVGAGI.